These T cell receptor beta chains were read from a single sample in a study of cytomegalovirus exposure and HLA in healthy donors. Only in-frame clones appear in the TCRdb table, and some are missing; sequencing was by immunoSEQ multiplex PCR. Of approximately 160,000 clones listed, 77% are singletons. Material: PBMCs. The source of these receptors is a woman in her thirties or forties in good health and CMV-seropositive. The CDR3 runs from the conserved cysteine through the conserved F or W.

cdr3_aa	v_call	j_call
CASSSGGAPLRETQYF	TRBV2	TRBJ2-5
CASSPVSGSEAFF	TRBV7-2	TRBJ1-1
CASSPSPNEQYF	TRBV18	TRBJ2-7
CASSLGTSGSGVEQFF	TRBV7-2	TRBJ2-1
CASSPPGLAGGLHNEQFF	TRBV18	TRBJ2-1
CASSIGGQGRFRETQYF	TRBV19	TRBJ2-5
CASSYRGTGLGWAEAFF	TRBV6-7	TRBJ1-1
CASSPGTLGPQHF	TRBV5-6	TRBJ1-5
CASSRNGDIQYF	TRBV5-1	TRBJ2-4
CASSLATSGRVNEQFF	TRBV7-2	TRBJ2-1
CASSTRTGTGTGELFF	TRBV27	TRBJ2-2
CASSSRDTYQETQYF	TRBV7-6	TRBJ2-5
CASSQADSREQYF	TRBV4-3	TRBJ2-3
CASSQDQWGESTDTQYF	TRBV4-1	TRBJ2-3
CAISNREIGTEAFF	TRBV10-3	TRBJ1-1
CSSSLARDRSYEQYF	TRBV7-9	TRBJ2-7
CASSLARTGVNTEAFF	TRBV5-1	TRBJ1-1
CASSSEWGTLEAFF	TRBV6-5	TRBJ1-1
CASTGSGRDEQYF	TRBV6-5	TRBJ2-7
CASNELAGNQNEQFF	TRBV28	TRBJ2-1
CATSDREYGYTF	TRBV19	TRBJ1-2
CASSDDSLNSPLHF	TRBV5-1	TRBJ1-6
CASSVGGREVSEQYF	TRBV11-3	TRBJ2-7
CASSLTGPNTEAFF	TRBV7-2	TRBJ1-1
CAWDTGMNTEAFF	TRBV30	TRBJ1-1
CASSANDITEAFF	TRBV25-1	TRBJ1-1
CASSLQGVNEKLFF	TRBV19	TRBJ1-4
CASSFGQGTYEQYF	TRBV7-2	TRBJ2-7
CAWTGTSGGLDTQYF	TRBV30	TRBJ2-3
CASSRDRVTEAFF	TRBV14	TRBJ1-1
CSVEFRGNGEQYF	TRBV29-1	TRBJ2-7
CASSRTKIERGGATQYF	TRBV4-1	TRBJ2-5
CASSYSGGALFF	TRBV6-5	TRBJ1-4
CATDKVNYGYTF	TRBV10-3	TRBJ1-2
CASSQASIAGGLLYEQYF	TRBV4-2	TRBJ2-7
CASSLRTNTEAFF	TRBV28	TRBJ1-1
CASSQTGTSGSPGEQFF	TRBV13	TRBJ2-1
CASSTTGQGVREQYF	TRBV5-6	.
CASSDNRGRNTIYF	TRBV18	TRBJ1-3
CASSVGGSGSILGEQYF	TRBV9	TRBJ2-7
CASSRGPWRREKLFF	TRBV4-3	TRBJ1-4
CATSRRDRVLDTEAFF	TRBV15	TRBJ1-1
CASSSSDWNEQFF	TRBV19	TRBJ2-1
CASSEAQRAGANVLTF	TRBV2	TRBJ2-6
CASRPGTSGRVDTQYF	TRBV5-1	TRBJ2-3
CARRAGSTNEKLFF	TRBV7-5	TRBJ1-4
CASSPTGGGETQYF	TRBV5-1	TRBJ2-5
CASSLAGGDGYTF	TRBV7-2	TRBJ1-2
CSVVGTGGFNTEASF	TRBV29-1	TRBJ1-1
CASSLGLAGGQETQYF	TRBV7-7	TRBJ2-5
CASSKGQVANEKLFF	TRBV19	TRBJ1-4
CASSLGQGSAYEQYF	TRBV6-5	TRBJ2-7
CASSSNRAGVGQPQHF	TRBV7-2	TRBJ1-5
CASSRQGNTEAFF	TRBV7-9	TRBJ1-1
CASSPEGQGGYTF	TRBV5-1	TRBJ1-2